The sequence of this TCR beta chain was determined in a study of technical replicates of blood from a handful of donors. Data came from immunoSEQ multiplex PCR; TCRdb stores just in-frame clones and leaves some out. The sample records around 65,000 clones, about 90% being singletons. Germline V CDR1 and CDR2: DFQATT, SNEGSKA (reference sequence). With 5 bases removed from V and 3 bases from J, the gap between germline ends came to 5 bases. CDR3 length: 11 amino acids. The receptor comes from a human donor in good health. Some clones in this sample may be carry-over from other donors' samples. J is TRBJ1-3 and V is TRBV20-1; D call uncertain. The specimen was PBMCs. The CDR3 spells CSAAGGNTIYF. For the CDR3, the DNA is TGCAGTGCTGCGGGTGGAAACACCATATATTTT.